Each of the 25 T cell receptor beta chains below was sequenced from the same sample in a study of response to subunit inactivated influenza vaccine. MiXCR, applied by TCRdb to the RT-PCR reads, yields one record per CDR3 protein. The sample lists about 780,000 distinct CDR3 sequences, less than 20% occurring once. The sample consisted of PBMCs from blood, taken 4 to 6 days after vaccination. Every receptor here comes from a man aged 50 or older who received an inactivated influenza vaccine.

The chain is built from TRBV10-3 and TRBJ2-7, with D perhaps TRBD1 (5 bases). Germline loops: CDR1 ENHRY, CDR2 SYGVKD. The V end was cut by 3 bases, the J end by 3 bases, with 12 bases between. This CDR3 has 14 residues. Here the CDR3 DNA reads TGTGCCATCAGTGATGGCAGGGATGGCTACGAGCAGTACTTC. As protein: CAISDGRDGYEQYF.

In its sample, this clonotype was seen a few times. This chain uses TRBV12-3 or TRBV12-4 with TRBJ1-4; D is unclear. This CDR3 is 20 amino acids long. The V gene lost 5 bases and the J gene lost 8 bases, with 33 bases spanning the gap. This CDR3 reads CASSRGVRLNTRSIGEKLFF. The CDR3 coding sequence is TGTGCCAGCAGTCGCGGGGTCAGGTTAAACACCCGATCGATTGGGGAAAAACTGTTTTTT.

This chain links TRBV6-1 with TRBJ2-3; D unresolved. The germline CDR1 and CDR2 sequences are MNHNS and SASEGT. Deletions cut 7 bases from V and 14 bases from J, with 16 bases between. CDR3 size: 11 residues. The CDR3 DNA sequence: TGTGCCAGCATGGGGTTTTCGGCTACGTATTTT. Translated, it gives CASMGFSATYF.

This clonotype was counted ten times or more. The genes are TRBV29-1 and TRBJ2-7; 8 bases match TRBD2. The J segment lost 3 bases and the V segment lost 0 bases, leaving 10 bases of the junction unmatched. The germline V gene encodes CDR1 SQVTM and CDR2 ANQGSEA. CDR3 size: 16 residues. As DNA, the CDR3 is TGCAGCGTTGAAGAGAGATTGGGACTAGGCCTCTACGAGCAGTACTTC. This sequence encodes CSVEERLGLGLYEQYF.

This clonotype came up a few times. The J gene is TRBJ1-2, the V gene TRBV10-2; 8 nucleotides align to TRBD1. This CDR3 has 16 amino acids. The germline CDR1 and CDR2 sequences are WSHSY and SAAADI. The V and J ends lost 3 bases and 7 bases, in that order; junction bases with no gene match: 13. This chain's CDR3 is CASSDAGGFFGFGYTF. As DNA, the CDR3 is TGCGCCAGCAGTGATGCAGGGGGCTTTTTCGGTTTTGGCTACACCTTC.

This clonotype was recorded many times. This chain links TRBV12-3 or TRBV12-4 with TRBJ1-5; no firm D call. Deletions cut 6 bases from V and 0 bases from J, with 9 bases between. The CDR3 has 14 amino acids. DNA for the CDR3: TGTGCCAGCAGCCGTCGAAATAGCAATCAGCCCCAGCATTTT. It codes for CASSRRNSNQPQHF.

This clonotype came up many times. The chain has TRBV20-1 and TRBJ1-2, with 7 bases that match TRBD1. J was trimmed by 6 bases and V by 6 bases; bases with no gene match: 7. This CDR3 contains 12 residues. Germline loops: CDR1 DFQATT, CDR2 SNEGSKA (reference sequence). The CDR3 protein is CSASTGVDGYTF. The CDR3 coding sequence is TGCAGTGCCAGCACAGGGGTTGATGGCTACACCTTC.

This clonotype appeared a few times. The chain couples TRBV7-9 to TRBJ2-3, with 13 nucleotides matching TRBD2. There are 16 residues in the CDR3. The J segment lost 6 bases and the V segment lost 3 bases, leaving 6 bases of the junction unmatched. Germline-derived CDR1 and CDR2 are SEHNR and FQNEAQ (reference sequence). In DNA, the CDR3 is TGTGCCAGCAGCTTCCCCCGGACTAGCGGGAGTGATACGCAGTATTTT. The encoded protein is CASSFPRTSGSDTQYF. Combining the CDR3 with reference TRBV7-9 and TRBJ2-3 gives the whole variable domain DTGVSQNPRHKITKRGQNVTFRCDPISEHNRLYWYRQTLGQGPEFLTYFQNEAQLEKSRLLSDRFSAERPKGSFSTLEIQRTEQGDSAMYLCASSFPRTSGSDTQYFGPGTRLTVL.

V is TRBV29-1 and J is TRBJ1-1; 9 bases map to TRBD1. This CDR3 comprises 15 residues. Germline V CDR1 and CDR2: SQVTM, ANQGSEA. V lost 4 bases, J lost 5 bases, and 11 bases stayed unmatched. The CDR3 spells CSVALLGQGRTEAFF. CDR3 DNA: TGCAGCGTTGCACTACTCGGACAGGGGAGAACTGAAGCTTTCTTT.

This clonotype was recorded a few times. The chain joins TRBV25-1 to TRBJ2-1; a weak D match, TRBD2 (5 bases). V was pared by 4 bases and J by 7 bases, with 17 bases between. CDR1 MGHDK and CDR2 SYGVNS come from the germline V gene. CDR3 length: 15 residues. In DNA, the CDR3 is TGTGCCAGCAGTGGGATAGAGGGTGGGAGAAATGAGCAGTTCTTC. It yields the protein CASSGIEGGRNEQFF.

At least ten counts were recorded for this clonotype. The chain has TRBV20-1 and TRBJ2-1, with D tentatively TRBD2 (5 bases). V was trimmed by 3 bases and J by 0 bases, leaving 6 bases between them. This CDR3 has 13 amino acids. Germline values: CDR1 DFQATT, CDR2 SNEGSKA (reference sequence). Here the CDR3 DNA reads TGCAGTGCTAGCCGGGGCTCCTACAATGAGCAGTTCTTC. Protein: CSASRGSYNEQFF.

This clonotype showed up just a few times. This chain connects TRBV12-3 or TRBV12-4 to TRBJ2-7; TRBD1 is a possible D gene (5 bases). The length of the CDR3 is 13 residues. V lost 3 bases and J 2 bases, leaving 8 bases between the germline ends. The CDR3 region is CASSFRVTYEQYF. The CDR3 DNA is TGTGCCAGCAGTTTCAGGGTGACCTACGAGCAGTACTTC.

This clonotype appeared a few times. The CDR3 reads CASSLASAGVKETQYF. The CDR3 DNA is TGTGCCAGCAGCTTAGCGTCGGCAGGGGTTAAAGAGACCCAGTACTTC. The rearrangement uses TRBV7-2 and TRBJ2-5, with D possibly being TRBD1 (6 bases). Trimming removed 0 bases at V and 3 bases at J, with 14 bases between. The germline V gene encodes CDR1 SGHTA and CDR2 FQGNSA. This CDR3 has 16 residues.

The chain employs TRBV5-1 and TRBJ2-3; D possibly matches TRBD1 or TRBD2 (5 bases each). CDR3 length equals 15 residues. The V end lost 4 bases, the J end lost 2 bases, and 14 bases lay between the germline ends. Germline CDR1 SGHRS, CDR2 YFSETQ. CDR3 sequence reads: CASSRTLGDTDTQYF. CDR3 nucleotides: TGCGCCAGCAGCCGAACTTTGGGGGACACAGATACGCAGTATTTT. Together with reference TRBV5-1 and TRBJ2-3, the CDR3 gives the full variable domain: KAGVTQTPRYLIKTRGQQVTLSCSPISGHRSVSWYQQTPGQGLQFLFEYFSETQRNKGNFPGRFSGRQFSNSRSEMNVSTLELGDSALYLCASSRTLGDTDTQYFGPGTRLTVL.

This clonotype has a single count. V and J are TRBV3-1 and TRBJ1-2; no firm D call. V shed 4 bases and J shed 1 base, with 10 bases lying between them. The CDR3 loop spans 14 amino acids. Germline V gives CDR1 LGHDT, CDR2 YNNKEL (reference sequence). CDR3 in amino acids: CASSLGWVNYGYTF. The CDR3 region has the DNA TGTGCCAGCAGCCTAGGCTGGGTTAACTATGGCTACACCTTC.

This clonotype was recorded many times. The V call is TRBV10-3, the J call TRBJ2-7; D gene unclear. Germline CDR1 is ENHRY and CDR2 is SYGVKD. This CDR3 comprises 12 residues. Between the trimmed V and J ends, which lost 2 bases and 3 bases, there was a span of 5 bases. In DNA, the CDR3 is TGTGCCATCAGTGAGCCCGGCTACGAGCAGTACTTC. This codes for CAISEPGYEQYF.

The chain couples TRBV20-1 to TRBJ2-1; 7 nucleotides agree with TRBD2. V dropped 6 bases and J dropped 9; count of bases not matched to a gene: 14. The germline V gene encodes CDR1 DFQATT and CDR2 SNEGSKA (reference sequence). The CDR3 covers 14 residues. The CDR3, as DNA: TGCAGTGCCACACAGCGGGGAGTTTTTAGTGAGCAGTTCTTC. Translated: CSATQRGVFSEQFF.

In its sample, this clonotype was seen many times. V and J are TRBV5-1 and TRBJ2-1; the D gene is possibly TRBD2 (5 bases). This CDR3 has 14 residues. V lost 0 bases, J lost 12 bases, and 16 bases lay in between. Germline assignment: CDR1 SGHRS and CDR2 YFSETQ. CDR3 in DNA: TGCGCCAGCAGCTTGGGGGGAGATATGTACGTGCAGTTCTTC. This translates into CASSLGGDMYVQFF.

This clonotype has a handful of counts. The CDR3: CASSYSLTSYGASTDTQYF. CDR3 nucleotides: TGTGCCAGCAGTTACTCTTTGACCTCCTATGGGGCTAGCACAGATACGCAGTATTTT. The genes are TRBV6-2 or TRBV6-3 and TRBJ2-3; TRBD1 is a possible D gene (5 bases). This CDR3 is built from 19 residues. Germline V lookup: CDR1 MNHEY, CDR2 SVGEGT. V was pared by 0 bases and J by 0 bases, with 19 bases between.

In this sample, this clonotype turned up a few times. CDR3 sequence reads: CSAGKGPSGYTF. The CDR3 coding sequence is TGCAGTGCCGGAAAAGGTCCATCTGGCTACACCTTC. The V gene is TRBV20-1, the J gene TRBJ1-2; D call uncertain. The CDR3 contains 12 residues. Germline V CDR1 and CDR2: DFQATT, SNEGSKA (reference sequence). V was pared by 6 bases and J by 7 bases, with 15 bases between.

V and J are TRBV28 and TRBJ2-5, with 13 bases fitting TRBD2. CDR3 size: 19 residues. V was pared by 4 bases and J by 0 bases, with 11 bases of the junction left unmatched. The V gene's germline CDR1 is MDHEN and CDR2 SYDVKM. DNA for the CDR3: TGTGCCAGCAGTTCAAGGGGACTAGCGGGAACGGAGAACCAAGAGACCCAGTACTTC. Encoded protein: CASSSRGLAGTENQETQYF. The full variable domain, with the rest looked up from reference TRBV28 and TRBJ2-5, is DVKVTQSSRYLVKRTGEKVFLECVQDMDHENMFWYRQDPGLGLRLIYFSYDVKMKEKGDIPEGYSVSREKKERFSLILESASTNQTSMYLCASSSRGLAGTENQETQYFGPGTRLLVL.

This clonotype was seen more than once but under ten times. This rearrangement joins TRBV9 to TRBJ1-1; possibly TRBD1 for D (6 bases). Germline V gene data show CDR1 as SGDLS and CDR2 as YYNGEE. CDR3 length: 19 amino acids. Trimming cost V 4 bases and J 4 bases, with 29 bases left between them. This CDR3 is CASSQYDRPNEVISTEAFF. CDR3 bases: TGTGCCAGCAGCCAATACGACAGGCCGAATGAAGTCATATCCACTGAAGCTTTCTTT.

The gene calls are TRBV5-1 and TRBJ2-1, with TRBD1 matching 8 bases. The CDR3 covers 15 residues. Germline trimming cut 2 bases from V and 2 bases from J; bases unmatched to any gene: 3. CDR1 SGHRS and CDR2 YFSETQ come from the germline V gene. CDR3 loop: CASSLVTGAYNEQFF. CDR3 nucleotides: TGCGCCAGCAGCTTAGTGACAGGGGCCTACAATGAGCAGTTCTTC.

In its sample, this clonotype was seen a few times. CDR3 protein: CASSLSYGFSSYNSPLHF. CDR3 coding DNA: TGTGCCAGCAGTTTATCGTACGGGTTTAGCTCCTATAATTCACCCCTCCACTTT. The rearrangement links TRBV28 to TRBJ1-6; D gene unclear. This CDR3 is built from 18 residues. V was pared by 1 base and J by 0 bases, with 13 bases between. The germline V gene has CDR1 MDHEN and CDR2 SYDVKM.

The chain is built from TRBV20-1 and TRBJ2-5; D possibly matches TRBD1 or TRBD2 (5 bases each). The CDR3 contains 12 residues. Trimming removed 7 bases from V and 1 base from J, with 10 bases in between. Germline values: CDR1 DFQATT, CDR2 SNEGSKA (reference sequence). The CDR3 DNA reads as TGCAGTGGCCGAGGGACCCAAGAGACCCAGTACTTC. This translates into CSGRGTQETQYF.